The 9 T cell receptor beta chains listed next were all sequenced from one sample in a study of human T cells and chemical hapten exposure. Time point specified: patch test 3, about 24 weeks after DPC sensitization. Treatment: therapeutic diphenylcyclopropenone sensitization with weekly scalp DPC. Using its own MiXCR run on the RACE reads, TCRdb lists one record per CDR3 protein. The sample lists about 84,000 distinct CDR3 sequences; approximately 11% were seen once. The sample was whole blood, taken in connection with sensitization to the hapten diphenylcyclopropenone (DPC). The receptors originated from a woman in her 50s with alopecia areata. Some clones in this sample may be carry-over from other donors' samples.

CDR3 bases: TGTGCCAGCAGAGGGACAGGACTGATGGGGACCCAGTACTTC. It translates to CASRGTGLMGTQYF. The gene calls are TRBV28 and TRBJ2-5; 8 bases map to TRBD1. CDR3 length: 14 residues. From germline, CDR1 is MDHEN and CDR2 SYDVKM. V lost 6 bases to trimming and J lost 7 bases; unmatched junction nucleotides: 10.

This clonotype was seen ten or more times. This rearrangement joins TRBV2 to TRBJ1-1, with TRBD1 identical over 8 bases. From germline, CDR1 is SNHLY and CDR2 FYNNEI. The CDR3 has 13 residues. Trimming cost V 9 bases and J 5 bases; bases outside gene matches: 8. For the CDR3, the DNA is TGTGCCAGTCTCCGGGACAGGCTAACTGAAGCTTTCTTT. This encodes CASLRDRLTEAFF.

This clonotype occurred many times. The rearrangement links TRBV24-1 to TRBJ1-5; TRBD1 aligns across 7 bases. The CDR3 runs 13 residues. Germline CDR1 reads KGHDR; CDR2 reads SFDVKD. V shed 5 bases, J shed 6 bases, and the junction held 3 bases outside the gene matches. CDR3 nucleotides: TGTGCCACCAGTGCCAGGGGGATTCAGCCCCAGCATTTT. It encodes CATSARGIQPQHF.

This clonotype was counted at least ten times. This chain joins TRBV24-1 and TRBJ1-2, with 11 bases matching TRBD1. The germline gives CDR1 KGHDR, CDR2 SFDVKD. This CDR3 has 14 residues. The trim removed 2 bases at V and 8 bases at J, leaving 3 bases unmatched. This CDR3 reads CATSDWTGGGGYTF. DNA for the CDR3: TGTGCCACCAGTGATTGGACAGGGGGCGGAGGCTACACCTTC.

The chain uses TRBV6-6 and TRBJ1-1; TRBD1 matches 9 bases. Germline V gene data show CDR1 as MNHNY and CDR2 as SVGAGI (reference sequence). The CDR3 has 13 amino acids. The V segment lost 6 bases and the J segment 4 bases; nucleotides outside the gene matches: 3. The CDR3 DNA follows: TGTGCCAGCAGGGAGACAGGGGGCACTGAAGCTTTCTTT. It codes for CASRETGGTEAFF.

This clonotype has ten or more counts. The chain joins TRBV12-3 or TRBV12-4 to TRBJ2-3; tentative D call: TRBD2 (5 bases). The CDR3 loop spans 15 amino acids. Between the trimmed V and J ends, which lost 3 bases and 1 base, there was a span of 11 bases. CDR3 sequence reads: CASSFRGSRTDTQYF. Written as DNA, the CDR3 is TGTGCCAGCAGTTTTCGGGGATCCCGCACAGATACGCAGTATTTT.

This clonotype was found a few times. V and J are TRBV20-1 and TRBJ2-3; TRBD2 matches 14 bases. Per germline, CDR1 DFQATT and CDR2 SNEGSKA (reference sequence). This CDR3 region has 15 residues. Trimming cost V 1 base and J 3 bases; bases outside gene matches: 0. This CDR3 reads CSARGTSGRTDTQYF. CDR3 bases: TGCAGTGCTAGAGGGACTAGCGGGAGGACAGATACGCAGTATTTT.

Many counts were recorded for this clonotype. The chain recombines TRBV6-5 with TRBJ1-1, with a weak D call TRBD1 (5 bases). CDR1 and CDR2 (germline): MNHEY, SVGAGI. Trimming left V 0 bases short and J 4 bases short, with 9 bases between. CDR3 length equals 14 residues. The CDR3, as DNA: TGTGCCAGCAGTTACTCCTTGGGGGTCACTGAAGCTTTCTTT. Translated: CASSYSLGVTEAFF.

This clonotype was observed at least ten times. The rearrangement joins TRBV10-3 to TRBJ2-1; D is undetermined. Per germline, CDR1 ENHRY and CDR2 SYGVKD. The CDR3 is made up of 15 amino acids. V was shortened by 3 bases and J by 7 bases, with 16 bases between the two germline ends. The CDR3 loop is CAISDSLNTRNEQFF. The DNA for the CDR3 is TGTGCCATCAGTGATAGTTTAAACACAAGGAATGAGCAGTTCTTC.